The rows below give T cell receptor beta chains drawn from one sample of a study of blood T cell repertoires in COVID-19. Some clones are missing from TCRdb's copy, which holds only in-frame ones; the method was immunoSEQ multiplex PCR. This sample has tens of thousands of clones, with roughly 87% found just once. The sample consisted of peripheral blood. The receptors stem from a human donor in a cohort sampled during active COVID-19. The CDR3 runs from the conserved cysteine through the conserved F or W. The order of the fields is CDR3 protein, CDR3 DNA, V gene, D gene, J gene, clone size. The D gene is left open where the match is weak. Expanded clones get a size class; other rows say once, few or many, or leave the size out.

CDR3 protein: CASSDTRGNEQFF
CDR3 DNA: TGTGCCAGCAGTGATACTCGCGGCAATGAGCAGTTCTTC
V gene: TRBV2
D gene: .
J gene: TRBJ2-1
clone size: few

CDR3 protein: CASRPPGQNYGYTF
CDR3 DNA: TGTGCCAGCAGGCCACCGGGACAGAACTATGGCTACACCTTC
V gene: TRBV2
D gene: TRBD1
J gene: TRBJ1-2
clone size: .

CDR3 protein: CASSLVTDVMGEQYF
CDR3 DNA: TGTGCCAGCAGCTTAGTTACAGACGTTATGGGCGAGCAGTACTTC
V gene: TRBV7-8
D gene: .
J gene: TRBJ2-7
clone size: .

CDR3 protein: CASSQDELEQYF
CDR3 DNA: TGTGCCAGCAGCCAAGATGAGCTCGAGCAGTACTTC
V gene: TRBV3-1/TRBV3-2
D gene: .
J gene: TRBJ2-7
clone size: .

CDR3 protein: CASSYRGGSYEQYF
CDR3 DNA: TGTGCCAGCAGTTACCGAGGAGGGAGCTACGAGCAGTACTTC
V gene: TRBV6-5
D gene: .
J gene: TRBJ2-7
clone size: .

CDR3 protein: CASRSLDYTDTQYF
CDR3 DNA: TGTGCCAGTAGGTCCCTAGATTACACAGATACGCAGTATTTT
V gene: TRBV19
D gene: .
J gene: TRBJ2-3
clone size: once

CDR3 protein: CASSSTPPPYRAGNTIYF
CDR3 DNA: TGCGCCAGCAGCTCAACCCCGCCTCCCTACAGGGCTGGAAACACCATATATTTT
V gene: TRBV5-1
D gene: .
J gene: TRBJ1-3
clone size: .

CDR3 protein: CASSVAFSTDWHEQFF
CDR3 DNA: TGTGCCAGCAGCGTAGCGTTTTCGACAGATTGGCATGAGCAGTTCTTC
V gene: TRBV9
D gene: .
J gene: TRBJ2-1
clone size: .

CDR3 protein: CASQVTSGSYEQYF
CDR3 DNA: TGTGCCAGCCAGGTGACTAGCGGGAGTTACGAGCAGTACTTC
V gene: TRBV6-5
D gene: TRBD2
J gene: TRBJ2-7
clone size: once

CDR3 protein: CASSLDQGFGEQFF
CDR3 DNA: TGTGCCAGCAGCTTGGACCAGGGTTTCGGGGAGCAGTTCTTC
V gene: TRBV7-9
D gene: .
J gene: TRBJ2-1
clone size: .

CDR3 protein: CASSSGLAGGNYEQYF
CDR3 DNA: TGCGCCAGCAGCTCTGGACTAGCGGGAGGCAACTACGAGCAGTACTTC
V gene: TRBV5-1
D gene: TRBD2
J gene: TRBJ2-7
clone size: .

CDR3 protein: CASSLRTGGTDTQYF
CDR3 DNA: TGTGCCAGCAGCTTGAGGACAGGGGGCACAGATACGCAGTATTTT
V gene: TRBV5-6
D gene: TRBD1
J gene: TRBJ2-3
clone size: .

CDR3 protein: CASRDRATEAFF
CDR3 DNA: TGTGCCAGTAGGGACAGGGCCACTGAAGCTTTCTTT
V gene: TRBV19
D gene: TRBD1
J gene: TRBJ1-1
clone size: .

CDR3 protein: CAWNTRRRDYSYEQYF
CDR3 DNA: TGTGCCTGGAATACACGTCGCCGGGACTACTCCTACGAGCAGTACTTC
V gene: TRBV30
D gene: TRBD2
J gene: TRBJ2-7
clone size: once

CDR3 protein: CATGQGTSQPQHF
CDR3 DNA: TGTGCCACCGGACAGGGGACAAGTCAGCCCCAGCATTTT
V gene: TRBV27
D gene: TRBD1
J gene: TRBJ1-5
clone size: once

CDR3 protein: CASSPQSGGQYEQYF
CDR3 DNA: TGTGCCAGCAGCCCCCAGTCGGGAGGTCAATACGAGCAGTACTTC
V gene: TRBV7-2
D gene: TRBD2
J gene: TRBJ2-7
clone size: .

CDR3 protein: CASSSLPLTEAFF
CDR3 DNA: TGTGCCAGCAGTTCACTACCCTTGACTGAAGCTTTCTTT
V gene: TRBV12-3/TRBV12-4
D gene: .
J gene: TRBJ1-1
clone size: .

CDR3 protein: CASSSRGGLDEKLFF
CDR3 DNA: TGTGCCAGCAGCTCCCGGGGAGGGCTAGATGAAAAACTGTTTTTT
V gene: TRBV5-4
D gene: .
J gene: TRBJ1-4
clone size: .

CDR3 protein: CASSQDGTGFDTEAFF
CDR3 DNA: TGTGCCAGCAGCCAAGATGGGACAGGGTTCGACACTGAAGCTTTCTTT
V gene: TRBV4-2
D gene: TRBD1
J gene: TRBJ1-1
clone size: .

CDR3 protein: CASSPELQGGVTGYTF
CDR3 DNA: TGCGCCAGCAGCCCAGAATTACAGGGCGGTGTTACTGGCTACACCTTC
V gene: TRBV5-1
D gene: .
J gene: TRBJ1-2
clone size: .

CDR3 protein: CASTSWTSGSLGKNEQFF
CDR3 DNA: TGTGCCAGCACCTCGTGGACTAGCGGGAGTTTGGGGAAAAATGAGCAGTTCTTC
V gene: TRBV28
D gene: TRBD2
J gene: TRBJ2-1
clone size: .

CDR3 protein: CASSLGQEITDTQYF
CDR3 DNA: TGTGCCAGCAGCTTAGGACAGGAGATCACAGATACGCAGTATTTT
V gene: TRBV5-4
D gene: TRBD1
J gene: TRBJ2-3
clone size: .

CDR3 protein: CASRQYNEQFF
CDR3 DNA: TGTGCCAGTAGACAGTACAATGAGCAGTTCTTC
V gene: TRBV2
D gene: .
J gene: TRBJ2-1
clone size: .

CDR3 protein: CASSGRLAGNLYEQYF
CDR3 DNA: TGCGCCAGCAGCGGGAGACTAGCGGGAAACCTCTACGAGCAGTACTTC
V gene: TRBV5-1
D gene: TRBD2
J gene: TRBJ2-7
clone size: few

CDR3 protein: CSAPTAYEQYF
CDR3 DNA: TGCAGTGCTCCGACAGCCTACGAGCAGTACTTC
V gene: TRBV20-1
D gene: .
J gene: TRBJ2-7
clone size: .

CDR3 protein: CASGSPSSGTYEQYF
CDR3 DNA: TGTGCTAGTGGTTCCCCGTCTAGCGGAACCTACGAGCAGTACTTC
V gene: TRBV12-5
D gene: TRBD2
J gene: TRBJ2-7
clone size: .

CDR3 protein: CAIMSGVVKDTQYF
CDR3 DNA: TGTGCCATCATGTCAGGGGTGGTGAAAGATACGCAGTATTTT
V gene: TRBV10-3
D gene: .
J gene: TRBJ2-3
clone size: .

CDR3 protein: CASSLEGRAEAFF
CDR3 DNA: TGTGCCAGCAGCTTAGAAGGCAGGGCTGAAGCTTTCTTT
V gene: TRBV11-3
D gene: .
J gene: TRBJ1-1
clone size: .

CDR3 protein: CASSLSGGQMNTEAFF
CDR3 DNA: TGTGCCAGCAGTTTATCCGGGGGACAGATGAACACTGAAGCTTTCTTT
V gene: TRBV27
D gene: TRBD1
J gene: TRBJ1-1
clone size: .

CDR3 protein: CASSRSTGSNQPQHF
CDR3 DNA: TGTGCCAGCAGTCGATCGACTGGTAGCAATCAGCCCCAGCATTTT
V gene: TRBV6-2/TRBV6-3
D gene: .
J gene: TRBJ1-5
clone size: .

CDR3 protein: CASRPVRLAGDSQETQYF
CDR3 DNA: TGTGCCAGCAGACCTGTAAGACTAGCGGGAGATTCCCAAGAGACCCAGTACTTC
V gene: TRBV27
D gene: TRBD2
J gene: TRBJ2-5
clone size: .

CDR3 protein: CAWRFGTGGGYTF
CDR3 DNA: TGTGCCTGGAGGTTCGGGACAGGTGGGGGCTACACCTTC
V gene: TRBV30
D gene: TRBD1
J gene: TRBJ1-2
clone size: .

CDR3 protein: CATSRTLSLEEYEQYF
CDR3 DNA: TGTGCCACCAGCAGAACCTTAAGCCTCGAGGAATACGAGCAGTACTTC
V gene: TRBV15
D gene: .
J gene: TRBJ2-7
clone size: .

CDR3 protein: CASTPSGSGNTIYF
CDR3 DNA: TGTGCCAGCACTCCTAGTGGCTCTGGAAACACCATATATTTT
V gene: TRBV28
D gene: .
J gene: TRBJ1-3
clone size: .

CDR3 protein: CASMWQAGNEQFF
CDR3 DNA: TGTGCCAGCATGTGGCAGGCGGGGAATGAGCAGTTCTTC
V gene: TRBV28
D gene: .
J gene: TRBJ2-1
clone size: .

CDR3 protein: CASSETSRETQYF
CDR3 DNA: TGTGCCAGCAGCGAGACTAGTCGAGAGACCCAGTACTTC
V gene: TRBV9
D gene: .
J gene: TRBJ2-5
clone size: .

CDR3 protein: CATKGASGNKNEQFF
CDR3 DNA: TGTGCCACGAAGGGGGCTAGCGGGAACAAGAATGAGCAGTTCTTC
V gene: TRBV28
D gene: TRBD2
J gene: TRBJ2-1
clone size: .

CDR3 protein: CASSEEGAPRTDTQYF
CDR3 DNA: TGTGCCAGCAGTGAAGAGGGGGCTCCGCGCACAGATACGCAGTATTTT
V gene: TRBV6-1
D gene: TRBD1
J gene: TRBJ2-3
clone size: .

CDR3 protein: CASNSGTGGYGYTF
CDR3 DNA: TGTGCCAGCAACTCCGGGACAGGGGGCTATGGCTACACCTTC
V gene: TRBV28
D gene: TRBD1
J gene: TRBJ1-2
clone size: .

CDR3 protein: CASRRQGATEAFF
CDR3 DNA: TGTGCCAGCAGACGACAGGGGGCTACTGAAGCTTTCTTT
V gene: TRBV12-3/TRBV12-4
D gene: TRBD1
J gene: TRBJ1-1
clone size: .

CDR3 protein: CASELGEGWDTEAFF
CDR3 DNA: TGCGCCAGCGAGCTTGGGGAGGGATGGGACACTGAAGCTTTCTTT
V gene: TRBV5-1
D gene: .
J gene: TRBJ1-1
clone size: .

CDR3 protein: CASSQALAGGGADTQYF
CDR3 DNA: TGTGCCAGCTCACAAGCGTTAGCGGGAGGAGGGGCAGATACGCAGTATTTT
V gene: TRBV18
D gene: TRBD2
J gene: TRBJ2-3
clone size: .

CDR3 protein: CASSDSLGHNEQFF
CDR3 DNA: TGTGCCAGCAGTGATTCCTTGGGGCACAATGAGCAGTTCTTC
V gene: TRBV2
D gene: .
J gene: TRBJ2-1
clone size: .

CDR3 protein: CASSFGLAGYSYEQYF
CDR3 DNA: TGTGCCAGCAGTTTTGGGCTAGCGGGATACAGCTACGAGCAGTACTTC
V gene: TRBV28
D gene: TRBD2
J gene: TRBJ2-7
clone size: .

CDR3 protein: CASSQLFAEAFF
CDR3 DNA: TGTGCCAGCAGTCAGCTGTTTGCGGAAGCTTTCTTT
V gene: TRBV6-6
D gene: .
J gene: TRBJ1-1
clone size: once

CDR3 protein: CAISLTGSIDTIYF
CDR3 DNA: TGTGCCATCAGTTTGACAGGGTCTATAGACACCATATATTTT
V gene: TRBV10-3
D gene: TRBD1
J gene: TRBJ1-3
clone size: .

CDR3 protein: CASSPTEGRQPQHF
CDR3 DNA: TGTGCCAGCAGCCCCACGGAGGGAAGGCAGCCCCAGCATTTT
V gene: TRBV6-5
D gene: .
J gene: TRBJ1-5
clone size: .

CDR3 protein: CASGGQGANTQYF
CDR3 DNA: TGTGCCAGCGGGGGACAGGGGGCAAATACGCAGTATTTT
V gene: TRBV12-3/TRBV12-4
D gene: TRBD1
J gene: TRBJ2-3
clone size: once

CDR3 protein: CASSPKTGEGNQPQHF
CDR3 DNA: TGTGCCAGCAGCCCCAAGACAGGGGAGGGCAATCAGCCCCAGCATTTT
V gene: TRBV21-1
D gene: .
J gene: TRBJ1-5
clone size: .

CDR3 protein: CASSSGRTYNEQFF
CDR3 DNA: TGTGCCAGTAGTAGCGGGAGAACCTACAATGAGCAGTTCTTC
V gene: TRBV19
D gene: TRBD2
J gene: TRBJ2-1
clone size: few

CDR3 protein: CASSSTGEYGYTF
CDR3 DNA: TGCGCCAGCAGCTCGACAGGGGAATATGGCTACACCTTC
V gene: TRBV5-1
D gene: TRBD1
J gene: TRBJ1-2
clone size: .

CDR3 protein: CASSQGSVNLENEKLFF
CDR3 DNA: TGCGCCAGCAGCCAAGGAAGCGTGAACTTGGAAAATGAAAAACTGTTTTTT
V gene: TRBV4-1
D gene: .
J gene: TRBJ1-4
clone size: .

CDR3 protein: CASRRLAGETGELFF
CDR3 DNA: TGTGCCAGCCGTAGGCTAGCGGGAGAAACCGGGGAGCTGTTTTTT
V gene: TRBV2
D gene: TRBD2
J gene: TRBJ2-2
clone size: .

CDR3 protein: CASSVDGGDTQYF
CDR3 DNA: TGTGCCAGCAGCGTAGACGGGGGAGATACGCAGTATTTT
V gene: TRBV9
D gene: .
J gene: TRBJ2-3
clone size: .

CDR3 protein: CASSRNLAGEENEQFF
CDR3 DNA: TGTGCCAGCTCCCGGAATCTAGCGGGAGAGGAAAATGAGCAGTTCTTC
V gene: TRBV18
D gene: TRBD2
J gene: TRBJ2-1
clone size: .

CDR3 protein: CAISVHRVRDTEAFF
CDR3 DNA: TGTGCCATCAGTGTTCACAGGGTAAGGGACACTGAAGCTTTCTTT
V gene: TRBV10-3
D gene: .
J gene: TRBJ1-1
clone size: .

CDR3 protein: CASTPMGGRERGNYEQYF
CDR3 DNA: TGTGCCAGCACTCCTATGGGCGGAAGGGAGAGAGGCAACTACGAGCAGTACTTC
V gene: TRBV27
D gene: .
J gene: TRBJ2-7
clone size: .

CDR3 protein: CASSLIARNTEAFF
CDR3 DNA: TGTGCCAGCAGCTTAATAGCCCGAAACACTGAAGCTTTCTTT
V gene: TRBV11-2
D gene: .
J gene: TRBJ1-1
clone size: .

CDR3 protein: CASRAGTSYNEQFF
CDR3 DNA: TGTGCCAGCAGGGCCGGGACTAGCTACAATGAGCAGTTCTTC
V gene: TRBV11-2
D gene: TRBD2
J gene: TRBJ2-1
clone size: .

CDR3 protein: CASRSKNQNNEQFF
CDR3 DNA: TGTGCCAGCAGAAGCAAGAACCAAAACAATGAGCAGTTCTTC
V gene: TRBV2
D gene: .
J gene: TRBJ2-1
clone size: .